Each of the 22 T cell receptor beta chains below was sequenced from the same sample in a study of T-cell memory formation after mild COVID-19 (dated by TCRdb to 2020 to 2023). Library construction relied on 5' RACE. The sequencing machine was an Illumina NovaSeq 6000. Starting from the raw public reads, TCRdb applied fastp trimming at Q25, assembled clones with MiXCR and retained in-frame beta chains. Each entry merges the rows of one CDR3 protein and shows their most common DNA and genes. The sample contains about 100,000 distinct CDR3 sequences, more than 9.5% of them found a single time. In total, the top ten clones hold roughly two fifths of the sample. Material: PBMCs or a T cell subset sorted from them (not recorded which). The source of these receptors is a man aged 18 to 29 who had mild COVID-19 (a few samples of this study predate the infection). The sample titles of this study are shuffled in the database, so cell type and time point are left out; the donor was told from shared clones.

This clonotype was detected only a few times. The chain has TRBV27 and TRBJ2-5; unclear D gene. Germline CDR1 MNHEY, CDR2 SMNVEV (reference sequence). V was clipped by 0 bases and J by 1 base, with 12 bases between them. This CDR3 has 16 residues. DNA of the CDR3: TGTGCCAGCAGTTTATCGAGAGGCCAGAGCCAAGAGACCCAGTACTTC. Protein product: CASSLSRGQSQETQYF.

This clonotype was detected only a few times. The chain has TRBV14 and TRBJ2-3; D is perhaps TRBD2 (5 bases). CDR3 length: 14 residues. The germline V gene has CDR1 SGHDN and CDR2 FVKESK. Trimming took 0 bases from V and 7 from J, leaving 11 bases between them. For the CDR3, the DNA is TGTGCCAGCAGCCAAGATTTAAGCGGCCATACGCAGTATTTT. This translates into CASSQDLSGHTQYF.

The V and J genes are TRBV7-9 and TRBJ1-1; no definite D call. Germline V gives CDR1 SEHNR, CDR2 FQNEAQ (reference sequence). V gave up 4 bases and J gave up 0 bases, with 9 bases separating them. There are 14 residues in the CDR3. CDR3 loop: CASSSPRLNTEAFF. The CDR3 DNA reads as TGTGCCAGCAGCTCTCCTCGATTGAACACTGAAGCTTTCTTT.

The genes are TRBV7-3 and TRBJ2-6, with D possibly TRBD2 on 5 matching bases. With 5 bases removed from V and 0 bases from J, the gap between germline ends came to 11 bases. The germline gives CDR1 SGHTA, CDR2 FQGTGA. The CDR3 has 16 residues. CDR3 in DNA: TGTGCCAGCAGCCCGGACGGGAACTCTGGGGCCAACGTCCTGACTTTC. It yields the protein CASSPDGNSGANVLTF.

This chain connects TRBV7-9 to TRBJ1-5; perhaps TRBD1 as D (5 bases). The CDR3 extends over 14 amino acids. The V gene lost 1 base and the J gene lost 7 bases, with 11 bases spanning the gap. Germline V lookup: CDR1 SEHNR, CDR2 FQNEAQ (reference sequence). The CDR3 DNA follows: TGTGCCAGCAGCTTAGACGGGGGGTGGCAGCCCCAGCATTTT. Amino acid sequence: CASSLDGGWQPQHF.

The chain carries TRBV19 and TRBJ2-1, with a tentative D call TRBD1 (6 bases). Germline V CDR1 and CDR2: LNHDA, SQIVND (reference sequence). V was cut by 7 bases and J by 10 bases, with 11 bases left in between. The CDR3 is 11 residues long. In DNA form, the CDR3 reads TGTGCCAGTATCTCAGGGGTGGAGCAGTTCTTC. Protein: CASISGVEQFF.

This clonotype occurred a few times. Germline and junction disagree at one end, which may indicate a read error. The V call is TRBV10-2, the J call TRBJ2-1; weak D call: TRBD2 (5 bases). The CDR3 length is 14 residues. From germline, CDR1 is WSHSY and CDR2 SAAADI. The CDR3 bases are TGCGCCAGCATTGAGGGCGCCCCCTACAATGAGCAGTTCTTC. Translated: CASIEGAPYNEQFF.

This clonotype showed up just a few times. V gene TRBV19 combines with J gene TRBJ2-7; D remains ambiguous. The length of the CDR3 is 15 residues. The ends were cut back, 8 bases at V and 4 bases at J, with 21 bases in the middle. The germline CDR1 and CDR2 sequences are LNHDA and SQIVND (reference sequence). The CDR3 spells CASSKTPDQSYEQYF. For the CDR3, the DNA is TGTGCCAGTTCAAAGACCCCGGATCAGTCTTACGAGCAGTACTTC.

The rearrangement joins TRBV30 to TRBJ2-1; 8 bases match TRBD2. Trimming took 0 bases from V and 7 from J; bases not matched to a gene: 8. CDR3 length: 15 amino acids. Germline V gene data show CDR1 as GTSNPN and CDR2 as SVGIG (reference sequence). The CDR3: CAWSVQAGVGNEQFF. As DNA, the CDR3 is TGTGCCTGGAGTGTACAAGCGGGAGTGGGTAATGAGCAGTTCTTC.

This clonotype is judged medium-sized. For the CDR3, the DNA is TGCGCCAGCAGCTTGGGTGGACAGGGCCACTACGAGCAGTACGTC. It translates to CASSLGGQGHYEQYV. The V call is TRBV5-1, the J call TRBJ2-7; 8 nucleotides line up with TRBD1. Losses at the gene ends were 0 bases for V and 3 bases for J; bases not matched to a gene: 5. In germline, CDR1 is SGHRS, CDR2 YFSETQ. The CDR3 is made up of 15 amino acids.

The rearrangement joins TRBV6-2 or TRBV6-3 to TRBJ2-5, with 7 bases matching TRBD2. CDR1 and CDR2 (germline): MNHEY, SVGEGT. The CDR3 is 18 amino acids. Trimming at V came to 3 bases and at J to 3 bases, leaving 16 bases not matched to a gene. The CDR3 nucleotides read TGTGCCAGCAGTTATAGCCTAGCGGTGCGCGTAGTCAAAGAGACCCAGTACTTC. Residues: CASSYSLAVRVVKETQYF.

The sample holds a few counts of this clonotype. V gene TRBV7-8 combines with J gene TRBJ2-1; 11 positions agree with TRBD2. The V and J ends lost 3 bases and 6 bases, in that order; junction bases with no gene match: 4. The CDR3 is 15 amino acids. The germline V gene has CDR1 SGHVS and CDR2 FQNEAQ. The CDR3 region has the DNA TGTGCCAGCAGCTTTAGCGGGGGGGCCCCCAATGAGCAGTTCTTC. Protein product: CASSFSGGAPNEQFF.

This clonotype was counted many times. The gene calls are TRBV5-1 and TRBJ2-1; D could derive from TRBD1 or TRBD2 (6 bases each). V dropped 4 bases and J dropped 4 bases, with 12 bases sitting between them. This CDR3 spans 14 amino acids. CDR1 is SGHRS, CDR2 YFSETQ, per germline. The CDR3 loop is CASSIRGGYNEQFF. CDR3 coding DNA: TGCGCCAGCAGCATCAGGGGAGGATACAATGAGCAGTTCTTC.

The table lists this clonotype with many counts. CDR3 region: CASSFWTGNEQYF. In nucleotides, the CDR3 is TGTGCCAGCAGCTTCTGGACAGGGAACGAGCAGTACTTC. The genes are TRBV5-5 and TRBJ2-7; 8 nucleotides line up with TRBD1. The V segment lost 2 bases and the J segment 5 bases; nucleotides outside the gene matches: 3. The CDR3 runs to 13 residues. CDR1 is SGHKS, CDR2 YYEKEE, per germline (reference sequence). The variable domain in full, with the rest retrieved from reference TRBV5-5 and TRBJ2-7, is DAGVTQSPTHLIKTRGQQVTLRCSPISGHKSVSWYQQVLGQGPQFIFQYYEKEERGRGNFPDRFSARQFPNYSSELNVNALLLGDSALYLCASSFWTGNEQYFGPGTRLTVT.

The chain couples TRBV6-2 or TRBV6-3 to TRBJ2-6; no reliable D call. Deletions cut 10 bases from V and 0 bases from J, with 16 bases between. Germline V gene sequence: CDR1 MNHEY, CDR2 SVGEGT. The CDR3 covers 16 residues. As DNA, the CDR3 is TGTGCCACCAGCCGGATGCTTTTCTCTGGGGCCAACGTCCTGACTTTC. Translating gives CATSRMLFSGANVLTF.

This clonotype was seen many times. The V gene is TRBV10-3, the J gene TRBJ2-6; unclear D gene. V gave up 0 bases and J gave up 0 bases, with 3 bases separating them. In germline, CDR1 is ENHRY, CDR2 SYGVKD. The CDR3 contains 15 residues. CDR3 protein: CAISESSSGANVLTF. The CDR3 nucleotides read TGTGCCATCAGTGAGTCCAGCTCTGGGGCCAACGTCCTGACTTTC.

V is TRBV27 and J is TRBJ1-2; D call uncertain. V lost 6 bases and J lost 1, with 9 bases in between. Germline V lookup: CDR1 MNHEY, CDR2 SMNVEV (reference sequence). The CDR3 has 13 residues. The CDR3 is CASSPTVNYGYTF. The DNA of the CDR3 is TGTGCCAGCAGCCCTACAGTTAACTATGGCTACACCTTC.

The chain uses TRBV7-9 and TRBJ2-7; possible D gene TRBD1, 6 bases. This CDR3 is 12 amino acids long. Germline CDR1 SEHNR, CDR2 FQNEAQ (reference sequence). Trimming cost V 5 bases and J 6 bases, with 11 bases left between them. DNA of the CDR3: TGTGCCAGCAGCCCAGGGGCCCTCGAGCAGTACTTC. Translated, it gives CASSPGALEQYF.

The V call is TRBV7-6, the J call TRBJ1-6, with 8 bases fitting TRBD1. Germline V CDR1 and CDR2: SGHVS, FNYEAQ. V was pared by 4 bases and J by 10 bases, with 9 bases of the junction left unmatched. This CDR3 comprises 15 residues. CDR3 loop: CASSYKTGEDSPLHF. The CDR3 nucleotides are TGTGCCAGCAGCTACAAGACAGGGGAGGACTCACCCCTCCACTTT. The variable domain in full, with the rest retrieved from reference TRBV7-6 and TRBJ1-6, is GAGVSQSPRYKVTKRGQDVALRCDPISGHVSLYWYRQALGQGPEFLTYFNYEAQQDKSGLPNDRFSAERPEGSISTLTIQRTEQRDSAMYRCASSYKTGEDSPLHFGNGTRLTVT.

This clonotype was seen a few times. The chain links TRBV11-2 to TRBJ1-1, with 10 bases lining up with TRBD1. CDR1 and CDR2 (germline): SGHAT, FQNNGV. CDR3 size: 17 residues. V was pared by 2 bases and J by 0 bases, with 6 bases of the junction left unmatched. Written as DNA, the CDR3 is TGTGCCAGCAGCTTAAGGACAGGGGGATATTTGAACACTGAAGCTTTCTTT. Its protein product is CASSLRTGGYLNTEAFF.

In DNA form, the CDR3 reads TGTGCCACCACAAAGGGGGGAATTAATTCACCCCTCCACTTT. Translated, it gives CATTKGGINSPLHF. The chain carries TRBV5-6 and TRBJ1-6; weak D call: TRBD1 (6 bases). Germline-derived CDR1 and CDR2 are SGHDT and YYEEEE. CDR3 length equals 14 residues. The V and J ends lost 9 bases and 6 bases respectively, with 16 bases between them.

This clonotype was picked up a small number of times. The chain joins TRBV10-3 to TRBJ1-1; a possible D gene is TRBD1 (6 bases). The germline CDR1 and CDR2 sequences are ENHRY and SYGVKD. The CDR3 totals 15 residues. V lost 2 bases, J lost 6 bases, and 16 bases lay in between. The CDR3 nucleotides are TGTGCCATCAGTGAGAGTTTGCAGGGGCCCGCTGAAGCTTTCTTT. This translates into CAISESLQGPAEAFF.